This TCR beta chain was identified during a study of OX40 agonist ivuxolimab in advanced cancers. Peripheral blood came from all dose cohorts at three timepoints. Profiled with immunoSEQ multiplex PCR; TCRdb holds only in-frame clones, not every one. The table includes about 76,000 clones, about 86% detected once. From germline, CDR1 is SGHTA and CDR2 FQGNSA. V was clipped by 2 bases and J by 11 bases; unmatched bases: 9. The CDR3 runs to 14 residues. The V and J genes are TRBV7-2 and TRBJ2-1, with 7 bases fitting TRBD2. The source material was CD4+ or CD8+ T cells sorted from blood, sampled in a trial of the OX40 agonist ivuxolimab. The sequence was obtained from an adult with an advanced solid tumor such as melanoma, head and neck, liver or kidney cancer. The CDR3 coding sequence is TGTGCCAGCAGCTTATTGCGGGGGAGAGACCAGCAGTTCTTC. It encodes CASSLLRGRDQQFF.